The clone carrying this TCR beta chain turned up a few times. The sample is drawn from a study of control samples from healthy donors and cancer patients. V lost 1 base and J 7 bases, leaving 17 bases between the germline ends. CDR3 length: 15 residues. CDR1 is SGHVS and CDR2 is FQNEAQ in the germline V gene. Sequencing was performed with immunoSEQ multiplex PCR; in TCRdb, only in-frame clones are kept and a portion is missing. The sample contains tens of thousands of clones, approximately 94% of which appear only once. The sequence derives from a young man in good health. The chain recombines TRBV7-8 with TRBJ2-7; no clear D gene. Sample: blood. DNA for the CDR3: TGTGCCAGCAGCTTAGGTGGGCGGTCGTCGAATGAGCAGTACTTC. Protein: CASSLGGRSSNEQYF.